What follows is one T cell receptor beta chain and its context. Its antigen remains unidentified. Qualities for individual bases were not recorded, and no much larger clone is one base off. This sample is part of a study of persistence of HIV-infected CD4 T cells (dated by TCRdb to 2018 to 2020). For the study in its entirety: The median time participants had been on suppressive ART was less than ten years. Apart from a couple of participants who underwent leukapheresis at a single time point, peripheral blood samples of up to about 180 mL were collected from participants at multiple time points. Anti-CD3/anti-CD28 stimulation activated a higher proportion of cells, with a lower memory fraction, than antigen stimulation. CMV- and HIV-1 Gag-responding CD4+ T cells were isolated from ART-treated individuals so that antigen-driven clonal expansion of HIV-1-infected cells could be examined. The clonality of all cells in each sorted population was measured by TCRbeta sequencing, and the clonality of infected cells was measured by proviral sequencing. In the cross-participant TCR cluster analysis, fewer than ten participants were included for CMV and about 7 participants were included for Gag.

V loses 5 bases, J loses 2 bases, and the germline ends lie 10 bases apart. The CDR3 measures 14 amino acids from cysteine to phenylalanine. The kept DNA is CDR3 alone, 42 bases in frame from the first base. The germline V gene (reference sequence) sets CDR1 to GTSNPN and CDR2 to SVGIG. General study outcomes and caveats: Because the TCR analyses were done in bulk, restricting them to just the rare CMV-responding cells that actually carried HIV-1 proviruses was not possible. TCRbeta richness in CMV- and Gag-responding cells was significantly lower than in anti-CD3/anti-CD28-responding cells; CMV-responding cells had higher oligoclonality than CD3/CD28-stimulated and Gag-responding cells. Only a small number of individuals took part in the study, and only a limited range of antigens was tested. Degenerate expanded CDR3beta sequences were enriched in antigen-responding cells, suggesting convergent selection of CD4+ responses to CMV and Gag. A correlation was observed between TCR oligoclonality and proviral oligoclonality within the same sorted populations.

The sample's treatment or condition, from its label and the paper: suppressive antiretroviral therapy. As a nonspecific positive control representing the CD4+ T cell repertoire, cells were stimulated with anti-CD3/anti-CD28 magnetic beads. Responding CD4+ T cells were sorted by upregulation of both CD40 ligand and CD69. Participants were HIV-1-infected adults who started suppressive ART during chronic infection. For at least 4 years, the participants' plasma HIV-1 RNA had been undetectable, below 50 copies/mL. To be included, participants needed a CD4+ T cell count above 400 cells/uL and a positive CMV serology. Before stimulation, PBMCs were isolated using density centrifugation and then depleted of CD8+ T cells. For less than 20 hours, CD8-depleted PBMCs were stimulated with anti-CD28/CD49d costimulation, a CD40-blocking antibody, and enfuvirtide, which was added to prevent new infections. Cell sorting was done on a Beckman Coulter MoFlo Legacy or XDP sorter, and dead cells were excluded with propidium iodide. Genomic DNA was extracted using the QIAamp DNA Mini Kit for samples with more than one million cells and using the Quick-DNA Microprep Kit for all other samples.

The immunoSEQ hsTCRB assay version 4 in survey mode was used to sequence TCRbeta repertoires from genomic DNA. Genomic DNA was diluted to around 9.4 ng/uL, using up to roughly 1 ug per sample for TCRbeta sequencing. Per the source publication's procedure: TCRbeta data were analyzed in ImmunoSeq Analyzer 3.0, with diversity computed on productive nucleotide rearrangements. Using the Immunarch R package, the improved Chao index served to estimate lower-bound TCR diversity and the Gini coefficient served to estimate clonality. Nucleotide rearrangements that differed but encoded the same CDR3beta amino acid sequence were counted as separate clonotypes. Differential abundance analysis identified TCRbeta sequences significantly enriched in antigen-responding cells relative to anti-CD3/anti-CD28-activated cells. GLIPH2 clustered TCRs by predicted peptide-MHC specificity, both within individual participants and across merged participant data sets. Here the immuneACCESS table is served through TCRdb, limited to in-frame sequences with V and J called. Missing clones are a known gap in these copies; in checked studies unresolved V genes cover under half, and the rest lacks a known reason. That table furnishes V, J and clone size, whereas the DNA furnished D and trimming. Here the sample has tens of thousands of clones; less than 90% occur a single time. 0.47% of the sample is held by the ten biggest clonotypes.

The sample consisted of CD4+ T cells sorted from PBMCs after roughly 17-hour stimulation, taken from a patient who received antiretroviral therapy. In the paper's terms, the cell subset or site label means: CD40L+CD69+ CD4 T cells responding to anti-CD3/anti-CD28 beads, representing the overall repertoire. This chain is built from TRBV30 and TRBJ2-6, with TRBD1 tentatively as D gene (6 bases match). The TCR comes from an adult woman with HIV who was CMV-seropositive. The bases read TGTGCCTGGGATTGGACAGCTGGGGCCAACGTCCTGACTTTC. Its translation reads: CAWDWTAGANVLTF.